Listed below are T cell receptor beta chains from one sample, sequenced in a study of regulatory T cells in long-lasting Graves disease. MiXCR, run by TCRdb on the multiplex PCR reads, gives a single entry per CDR3 protein. This table has a few hundred thousand distinct CDR3 sequences, less than 20% appearing once. This sample also belongs to another study, concerning T cells in Graves' hyperthyroidism and ophthalmopathy.

Source: peripheral blood mononuclear cells (PBMCs), taken at new diagnosis, from a patient treated with antithyroid drugs. The receptors derive from a young woman with Graves disease. Each CDR3 is given with its conserved first and last residue. The order of the fields is V gene, D gene, J gene, clone size, CDR3 DNA, CDR3 protein. D genes are given only for firm matches. Size tells how often a clone was seen (once, few, many) or the class of an expanded clone, and some rows leave it out.

TRBV28,.,TRBJ2-2,few,TGTGCCAGCACCATCACCGGGGAGCTGTTTTTT,CASTITGELFF
TRBV5-1,TRBD1,TRBJ2-5,few,TGCGCCAGCAGGTCCGGGACAGGGACGTGGGAGACCCAGTACTTC,CASRSGTGTWETQYF
TRBV6-2/TRBV6-3,.,TRBJ2-1,few,TGTGCCAGCAGTTACTCGAGCGGGCCTGACTCCTACAATGAGCAGTTCTTC,CASSYSSGPDSYNEQFF
TRBV5-1,TRBD1,TRBJ1-5,few,TGCGCCAGCAGCCCGGGACAGTCCAATCAGCCCCAGCATTTT,CASSPGQSNQPQHF
TRBV11-2,TRBD1,TRBJ2-4,few,TGTGCCAGCAGCTTAGGGGGGGGACAGGGAGTGTTTTTAGCCAAAAACATTCAGTACTTC,CASSLGGGQGVFLAKNIQYF
TRBV2,TRBD2,TRBJ2-3,many,TGTGCCAGCAGTGAAGAGCCGGGAGGGTCAGATACGCAGTATTTT,CASSEEPGGSDTQYF
TRBV14,.,TRBJ2-7,few,TGTGCCAGCAGCTATTTTGGGACTTCTTCCTACGAGCAGTACTTC,CASSYFGTSSYEQYF
TRBV28,TRBD1,TRBJ2-2,.,TGTGCCAGCATTCCGACAGGGGGAACCGGGGAGCCGTTTTTT,CASIPTGGTGEPFF
TRBV18,TRBD2,TRBJ2-2,.,TGTGCCAGCTCACCTAGACTAGCCACGAACACCGGGGAGCTGTTTTTT,CASSPRLATNTGELFF
TRBV7-2,TRBD2,TRBJ2-3,few,TGTGCCAGCACCATTACTAGCGGATCGGTTGGTACGCAGTATTTT,CASTITSGSVGTQYF